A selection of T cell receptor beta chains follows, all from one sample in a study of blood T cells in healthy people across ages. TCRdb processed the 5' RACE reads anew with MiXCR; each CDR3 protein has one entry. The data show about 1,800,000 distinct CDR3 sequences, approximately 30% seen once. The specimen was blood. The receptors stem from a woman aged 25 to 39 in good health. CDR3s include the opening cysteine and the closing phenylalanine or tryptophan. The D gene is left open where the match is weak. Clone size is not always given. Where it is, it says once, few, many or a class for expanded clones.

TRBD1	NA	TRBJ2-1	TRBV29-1	TGCAGCGTCGCCGGGACAGGGTGGAGGAATGAGCAGTTCTTC	CSVAGTGWRNEQFF
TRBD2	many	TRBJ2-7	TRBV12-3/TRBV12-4	TGTGCCTCGGCGGGAGGGCCCAACGAGCAGTACTTC	CASAGGPNEQYF
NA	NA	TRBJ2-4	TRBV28	TGTGCCAGCACCTCTCCAGCCAGAGCCAAAAACATTCAGTACTTC	CASTSPARAKNIQYF
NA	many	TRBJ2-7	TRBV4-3	TGCGCCAGCAGCCAAGAATGGCAGGGATTCTACGAGCAGTACTTC	CASSQEWQGFYEQYF
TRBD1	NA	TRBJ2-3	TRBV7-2	TGTGCCAGCAGCTTGTGGACAGGGCCCACAGATACGCAGTATTTT	CASSLWTGPTDTQYF
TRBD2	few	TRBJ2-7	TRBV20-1	TGCAGTGCTAGACAAACTAGCGGGAGGCTCGGCGAGCAGTACTTC	CSARQTSGRLGEQYF
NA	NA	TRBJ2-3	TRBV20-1	TGCAGTGCTAGAGATCTGGCTAGCGGCACAGATACGCAGTATTTT	CSARDLASGTDTQYF
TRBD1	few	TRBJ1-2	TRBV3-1	TGTGCCAGCAGCCAAGCCGGGACAGGGCCAAACTATGGCTACACCTTC	CASSQAGTGPNYGYTF
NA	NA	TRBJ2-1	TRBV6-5	TGTGCCAGCAGTTACTCGGGCTCCAAGCAGTTCTTC	CASSYSGSKQFF
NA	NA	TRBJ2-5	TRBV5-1	TGCGCCAGCAGCTTGGTCATGGGGGGAGGAGAGACCCAGTACTTC	CASSLVMGGGETQYF
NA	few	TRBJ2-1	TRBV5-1	TGCGCCAGCAGCTTGGACGCGACAGGCGGGGATGAGCAGTTCTTC	CASSLDATGGDEQFF
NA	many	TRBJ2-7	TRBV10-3	TGTGCCATCAGTGAAAGGTCTGGGTTAGGGACATCCTCCTACGAGCAGTACTTC	CAISERSGLGTSSYEQYF
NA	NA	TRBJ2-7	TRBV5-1	TGCGCCAGCAGCTTGCTACCAGGATCCTACAATGAGCAGTACTTC	CASSLLPGSYNEQYF
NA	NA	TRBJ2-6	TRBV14	TGTGCCAGCAGCCAACGGGGAGCAGGGGCCAACGTCCTGACTTTC	CASSQRGAGANVLTF
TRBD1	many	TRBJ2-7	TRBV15	TGTGCCACCAGCAGTTGGGGACAGGACAATTACGAGCAGTACTTC	CATSSWGQDNYEQYF
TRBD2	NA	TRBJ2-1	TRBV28	TGTGCCAGCAGTTCGGGACTAGCGGGGATAGGTGAGCAGTTCTTC	CASSSGLAGIGEQFF
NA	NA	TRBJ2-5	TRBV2	TGTGCCCGCAGTGAAGGGTTTCAGCGGCAAGAGACCCAGTACTTC	CARSEGFQRQETQYF
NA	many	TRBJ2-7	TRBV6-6	TGTGCCAGCAGTTACTCCCTGGGACTGGAGGAACCGCAGTACTTC	CASSYSLGLEEPQYF
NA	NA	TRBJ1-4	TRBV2	TGTGCCACCTTGGACAGACCTAATGAAAAACTGTTTTTT	CATLDRPNEKLFF
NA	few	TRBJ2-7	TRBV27	TGTGCCAGCAGACGACCGGGCCTTCCGGACTACGAGCAGTACTTC	CASRRPGLPDYEQYF
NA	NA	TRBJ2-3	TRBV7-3	TGTGCCAGCAGCCCCAGCCAGTCCACAGATACGCAGTATTTT	CASSPSQSTDTQYF
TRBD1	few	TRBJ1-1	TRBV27	TGTGCCAGCTCTACAGGGGGCCGGACTGAAGCTTTCTTT	CASSTGGRTEAFF